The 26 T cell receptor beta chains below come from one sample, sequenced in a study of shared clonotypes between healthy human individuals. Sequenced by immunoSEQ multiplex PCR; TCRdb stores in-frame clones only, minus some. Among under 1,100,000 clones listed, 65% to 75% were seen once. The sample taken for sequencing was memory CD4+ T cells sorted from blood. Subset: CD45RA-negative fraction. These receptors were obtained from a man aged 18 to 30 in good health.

CDR3 coding DNA: TGTGCCATCAGTGAGTCGCGGCCGGGAACGGGGGACGAGCAGTACTTC. Translated, it gives CAISESRPGTGDEQYF. This sequence joins TRBV10-3 and TRBJ2-7; tentatively, D is TRBD2 (6 bases). The CDR3 runs 16 residues. Germline V gene data show CDR1 as ENHRY and CDR2 as SYGVKD. Trimming cost V 0 bases and J 5 bases, with 17 bases left between them.

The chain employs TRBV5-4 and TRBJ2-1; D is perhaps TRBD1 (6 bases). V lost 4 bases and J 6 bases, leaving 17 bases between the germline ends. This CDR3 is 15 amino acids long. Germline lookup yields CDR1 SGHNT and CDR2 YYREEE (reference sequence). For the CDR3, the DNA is TGTGCCAGCAGCAAAGACAGGTTCTTCGGCAATGAGCAGTTCTTC. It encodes CASSKDRFFGNEQFF.

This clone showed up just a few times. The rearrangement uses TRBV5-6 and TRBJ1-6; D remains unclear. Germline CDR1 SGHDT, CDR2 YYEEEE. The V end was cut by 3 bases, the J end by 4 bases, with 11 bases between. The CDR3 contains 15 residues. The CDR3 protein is CASSWGGIYNSPLHF. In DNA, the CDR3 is TGTGCCAGCAGCTGGGGTGGCATATATAATTCACCCCTCCACTTT. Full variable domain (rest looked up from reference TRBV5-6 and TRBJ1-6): DAGVTQSPTHLIKTRGQQVTLRCSPKSGHDTVSWYQQALGQGPQFIFQYYEEEERQRGNFPDRFSGHQFPNYSSELNVNALLLGDSALYLCASSWGGIYNSPLHFGNGTRLTVT.

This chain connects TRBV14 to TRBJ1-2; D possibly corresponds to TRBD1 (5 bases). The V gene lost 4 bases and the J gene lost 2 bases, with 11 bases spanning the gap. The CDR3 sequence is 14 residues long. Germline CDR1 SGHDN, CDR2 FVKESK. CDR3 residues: CASSRLGQNYGYTF. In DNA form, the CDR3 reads TGTGCCAGCAGCCGGTTGGGGCAGAACTATGGCTACACCTTC.

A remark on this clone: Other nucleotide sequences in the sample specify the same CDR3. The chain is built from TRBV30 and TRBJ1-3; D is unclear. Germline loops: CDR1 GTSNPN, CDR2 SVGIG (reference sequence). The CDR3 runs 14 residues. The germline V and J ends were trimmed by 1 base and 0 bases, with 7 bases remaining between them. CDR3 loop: CAWSAGSSGNTIYF. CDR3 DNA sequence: TGTGCCTGGAGTGCGGGCAGCTCTGGAAACACCATATATTTT.

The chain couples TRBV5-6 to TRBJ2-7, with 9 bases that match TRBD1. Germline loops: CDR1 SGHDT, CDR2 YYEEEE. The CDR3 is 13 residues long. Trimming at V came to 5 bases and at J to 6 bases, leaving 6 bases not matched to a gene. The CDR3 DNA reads TGTGCCAGCAGACAGGGGGCGCTGAGCGAGCAGTACTTC. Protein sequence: CASRQGALSEQYF.

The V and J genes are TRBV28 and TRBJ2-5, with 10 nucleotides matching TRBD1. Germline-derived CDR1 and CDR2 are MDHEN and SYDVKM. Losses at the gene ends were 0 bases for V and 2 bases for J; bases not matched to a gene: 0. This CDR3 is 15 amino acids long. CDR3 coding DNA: TGTGCCAGCAGTTTATGGGGACAGGGGCAAGAGACCCAGTACTTC. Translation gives CASSLWGQGQETQYF. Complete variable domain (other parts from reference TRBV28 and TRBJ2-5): DVKVTQSSRYLVKRTGEKVFLECVQDMDHENMFWYRQDPGLGLRLIYFSYDVKMKEKGDIPEGYSVSREKKERFSLILESASTNQTSMYLCASSLWGQGQETQYFGPGTRLLVL.

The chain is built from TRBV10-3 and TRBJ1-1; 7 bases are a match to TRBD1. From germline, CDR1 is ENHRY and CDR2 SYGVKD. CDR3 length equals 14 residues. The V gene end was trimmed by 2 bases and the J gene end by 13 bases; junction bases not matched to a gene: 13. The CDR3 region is CAISEQLGGGDDFF. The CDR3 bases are TGTGCCATCAGTGAGCAGTTGGGAGGGGGCGACGATTTCTTT.

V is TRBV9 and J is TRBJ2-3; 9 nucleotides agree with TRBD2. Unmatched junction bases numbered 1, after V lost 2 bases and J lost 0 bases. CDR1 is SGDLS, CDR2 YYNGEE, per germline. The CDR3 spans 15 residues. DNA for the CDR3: TGTGCCAGCAGCGTGAGCGGGAGGAGCACAGATACGCAGTATTTT. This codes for CASSVSGRSTDTQYF.

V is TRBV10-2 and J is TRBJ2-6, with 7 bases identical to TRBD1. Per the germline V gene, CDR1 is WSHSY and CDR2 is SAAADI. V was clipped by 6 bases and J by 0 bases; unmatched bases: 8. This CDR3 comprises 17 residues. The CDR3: CASREDRTSSGANVLTF. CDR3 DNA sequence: TGCGCCAGCAGGGAGGACAGGACCTCCTCTGGGGCCAACGTCCTGACTTTC.

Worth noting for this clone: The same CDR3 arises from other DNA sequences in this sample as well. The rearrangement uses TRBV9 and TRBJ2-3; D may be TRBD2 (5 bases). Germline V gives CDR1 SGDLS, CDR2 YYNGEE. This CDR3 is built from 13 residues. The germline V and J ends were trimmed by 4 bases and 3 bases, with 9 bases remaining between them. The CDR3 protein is CASSPPGTDTQYF. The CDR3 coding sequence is TGTGCCAGCAGCCCCCCGGGGACAGATACGCAGTATTTT.

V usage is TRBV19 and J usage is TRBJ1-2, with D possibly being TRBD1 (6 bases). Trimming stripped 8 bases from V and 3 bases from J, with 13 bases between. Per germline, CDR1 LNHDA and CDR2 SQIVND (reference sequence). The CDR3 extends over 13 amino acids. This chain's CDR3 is CASRRTEDYGYTF. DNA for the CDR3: TGTGCCAGTCGACGGACAGAGGACTATGGCTACACCTTC.

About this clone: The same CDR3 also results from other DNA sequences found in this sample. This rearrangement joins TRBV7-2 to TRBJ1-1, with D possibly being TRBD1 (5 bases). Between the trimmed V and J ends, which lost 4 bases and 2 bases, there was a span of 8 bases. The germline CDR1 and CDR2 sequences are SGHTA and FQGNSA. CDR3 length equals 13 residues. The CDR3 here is CASSSQGNTEAFF. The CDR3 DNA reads TGTGCCAGCAGCTCCCAGGGTAACACTGAAGCTTTCTTT.

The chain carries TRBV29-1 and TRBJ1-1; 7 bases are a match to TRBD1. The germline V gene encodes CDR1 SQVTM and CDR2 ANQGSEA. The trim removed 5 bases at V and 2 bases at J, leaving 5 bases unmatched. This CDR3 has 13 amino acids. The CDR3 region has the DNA TGCAGCGTTACGGACAGGAAAAACACTGAAGCTTTCTTT. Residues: CSVTDRKNTEAFF. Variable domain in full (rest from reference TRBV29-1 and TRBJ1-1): SAVISQKPSRDICQRGTSLTIQCQVDSQVTMMFWYRQQPGQSLTLIATANQGSEATYESGFVIDKFPISRPNLTFSTLTVSNMSPEDSSIYLCSVTDRKNTEAFFGQGTRLTVV.

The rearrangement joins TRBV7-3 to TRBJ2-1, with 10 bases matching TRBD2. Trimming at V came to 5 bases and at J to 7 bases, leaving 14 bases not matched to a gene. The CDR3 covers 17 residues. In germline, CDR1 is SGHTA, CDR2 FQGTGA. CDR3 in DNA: TGTGCCAGCAGCCCGAGGGCCGCTAGCGGGGGTGGAAATGAGCAGTTCTTC. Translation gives CASSPRAASGGGNEQFF.

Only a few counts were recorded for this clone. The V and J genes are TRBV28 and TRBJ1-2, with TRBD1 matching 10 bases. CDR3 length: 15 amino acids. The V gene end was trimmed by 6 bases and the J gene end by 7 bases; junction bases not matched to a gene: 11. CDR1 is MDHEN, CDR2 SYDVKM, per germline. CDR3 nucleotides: TGTGCCAGCAGCCTGACGGTGACAGGGGGCCGTGGCTACACCTTC. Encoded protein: CASSLTVTGGRGYTF.

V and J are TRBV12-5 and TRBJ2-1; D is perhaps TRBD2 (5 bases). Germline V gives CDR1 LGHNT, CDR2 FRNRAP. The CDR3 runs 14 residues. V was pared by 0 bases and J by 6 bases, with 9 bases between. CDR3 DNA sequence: TGTGCTAGTGGTTTGGTGGAGGCAGGCAATGAGCAGTTCTTC. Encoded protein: CASGLVEAGNEQFF.

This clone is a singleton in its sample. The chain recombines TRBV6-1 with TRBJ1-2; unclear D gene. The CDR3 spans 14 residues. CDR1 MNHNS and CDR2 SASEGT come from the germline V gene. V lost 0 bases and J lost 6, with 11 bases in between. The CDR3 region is CASSEAGGWDGYTF. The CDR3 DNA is TGTGCCAGCAGTGAAGCGGGCGGGTGGGATGGCTACACCTTC.

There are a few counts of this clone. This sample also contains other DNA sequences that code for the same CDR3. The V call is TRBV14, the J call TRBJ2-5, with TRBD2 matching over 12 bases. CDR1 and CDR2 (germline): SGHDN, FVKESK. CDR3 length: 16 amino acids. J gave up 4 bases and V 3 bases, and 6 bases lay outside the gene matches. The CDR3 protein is CASSQGRLAGVETQYF. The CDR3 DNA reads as TGTGCCAGCAGCCAGGGGAGACTAGCGGGGGTAGAGACCCAGTACTTC.

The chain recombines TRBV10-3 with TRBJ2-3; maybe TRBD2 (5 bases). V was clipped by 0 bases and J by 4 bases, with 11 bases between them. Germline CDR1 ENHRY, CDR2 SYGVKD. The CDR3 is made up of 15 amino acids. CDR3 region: CAISESASKADTQYF. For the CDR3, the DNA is TGTGCCATCAGTGAGTCGGCTAGCAAGGCAGATACGCAGTATTTT.

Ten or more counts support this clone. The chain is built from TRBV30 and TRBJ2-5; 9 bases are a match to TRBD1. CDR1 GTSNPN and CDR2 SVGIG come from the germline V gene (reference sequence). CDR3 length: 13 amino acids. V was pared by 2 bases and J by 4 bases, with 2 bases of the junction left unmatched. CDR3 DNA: TGTGCCTGGAGTACAGGGGGCGCAGAGACCCAGTACTTC. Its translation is CAWSTGGAETQYF. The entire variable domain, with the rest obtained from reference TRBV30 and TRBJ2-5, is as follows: SQTIHQWPATLVQPVGSPLSLECTVEGTSNPNLYWYRQAAGRGLQLLFYSVGIGQISSEVPQNLSASRPQDRQFILSSKKLLLSDSGFYLCAWSTGGAETQYFGPGTRLLVL.

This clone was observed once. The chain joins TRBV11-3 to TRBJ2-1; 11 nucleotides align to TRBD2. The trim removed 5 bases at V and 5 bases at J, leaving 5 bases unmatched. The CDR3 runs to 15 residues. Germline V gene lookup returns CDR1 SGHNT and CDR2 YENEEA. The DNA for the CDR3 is TGTGCCAGCAGCCTCGGGACTAGCGGCAACAATGAGCAGTTCTTC. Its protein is CASSLGTSGNNEQFF.

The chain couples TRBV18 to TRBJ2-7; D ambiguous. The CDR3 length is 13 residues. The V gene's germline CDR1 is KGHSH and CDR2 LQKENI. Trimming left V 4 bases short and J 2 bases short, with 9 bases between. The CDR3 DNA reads TGTGCCAGCTCACTGACCGTCGCCTACGAGCAGTACTTC. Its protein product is CASSLTVAYEQYF.

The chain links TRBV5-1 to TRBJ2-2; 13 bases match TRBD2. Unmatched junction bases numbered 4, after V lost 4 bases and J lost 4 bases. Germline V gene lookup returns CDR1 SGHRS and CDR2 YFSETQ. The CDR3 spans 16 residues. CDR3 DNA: TGCGCCAGCAGCCCGGGACTAGCGGGGCTCACCGGGGAGCTGTTTTTT. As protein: CASSPGLAGLTGELFF.

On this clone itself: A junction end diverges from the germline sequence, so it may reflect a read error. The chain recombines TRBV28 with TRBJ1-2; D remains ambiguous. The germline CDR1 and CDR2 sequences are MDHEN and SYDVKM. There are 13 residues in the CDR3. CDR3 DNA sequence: TGTGCCAGCAGCCCCCAGGTACCGGTACATCCGTCCTTC. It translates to CASSPQVPVHPSF.

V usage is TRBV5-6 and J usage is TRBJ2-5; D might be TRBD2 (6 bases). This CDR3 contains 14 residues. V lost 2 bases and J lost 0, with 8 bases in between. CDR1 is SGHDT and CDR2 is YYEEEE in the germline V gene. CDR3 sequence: CASSFRDYQETQYF. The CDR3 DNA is TGTGCCAGCAGCTTCCGGGACTACCAAGAGACCCAGTACTTC.